Detailed here is one TCR beta chain. The antigen is unknown. Germline trimming cut 4 bases from V and 3 bases from J; bases unmatched to any gene: 6. Germline V gene lookup returns CDR1 KGHSH and CDR2 LQKENI. CDR3 length: 14 residues. The data are from a study of Ad26.COV2.S vaccination and SARS-CoV-2 variants. Study-level information: Participant was drawn from the COV1001 Ad26.COV2.S trial arm.

Generated by immunoSEQ multiplex PCR, the TCRdb table keeps only in-frame clones and is missing some. Here the sample spans around 250,000 clones, around 87% being singletons. General observations from the study: Vaccinated and placebo-treated recipients had similar non-spike TCR breadth.

Specified treatment: about 20 received Ad26.COV2.S at low or high dose, single or two shots; roughly 5 received placebo; per-sample allocation not given. Sampling was performed 63 days after the first vaccine or placebo injection. Cohort 1b enrolled adults aged 18-55 years in Boston. The sample in question was peripheral blood, obtained in a trial of Ad26.COV2.S vaccine versus placebo. This chain uses TRBV18 with TRBJ2-7; 7 nucleotides align to TRBD1. The TCR was taken from a person aged 18-60 years who received the Ad26.COV2.S COVID-19 vaccine or a placebo. For the CDR3, the DNA is TGTGCCAGCTCACGAGAGGGACAGCACTACGAGCAGTACTTC. This codes for CASSREGQHYEQYF.